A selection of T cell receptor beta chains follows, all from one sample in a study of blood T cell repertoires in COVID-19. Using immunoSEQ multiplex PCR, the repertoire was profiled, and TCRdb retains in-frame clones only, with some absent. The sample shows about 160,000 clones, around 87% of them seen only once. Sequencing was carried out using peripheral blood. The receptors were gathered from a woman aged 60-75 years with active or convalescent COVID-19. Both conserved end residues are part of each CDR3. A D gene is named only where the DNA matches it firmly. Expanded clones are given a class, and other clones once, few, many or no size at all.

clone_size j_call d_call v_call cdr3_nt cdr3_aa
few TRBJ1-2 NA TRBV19 TGTGCCAGTAGCCGACAGGTTCGGGACTATGGCTACACCTTC CASSRQVRDYGYTF
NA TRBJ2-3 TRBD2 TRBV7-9 TGTGCCAGCAGGTTAACTAGCGGAAGCACAGATACGCAGTATTTT CASRLTSGSTDTQYF
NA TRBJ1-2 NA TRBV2 TGTGCCAGCAGTGAATCAGGGTCCGACTATGGCTACACCTTC CASSESGSDYGYTF
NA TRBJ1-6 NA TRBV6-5 TGTGCCAGCAGTTACGGACAGTATAATTCACCCCTCCACTTT CASSYGQYNSPLHF
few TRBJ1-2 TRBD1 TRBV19 TGTGCCAGTAGGCTAGGCTCACAGGGGGCGGACTACACCTTC CASRLGSQGADYTF
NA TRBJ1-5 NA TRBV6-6 TGTGCCAGCAGCCCGCGGCGAGATCAGCCCCAGCATTTT CASSPRRDQPQHF
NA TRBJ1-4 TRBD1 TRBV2 TGTGCCAGCAGAGACGGGACAGTCGGTGAAAAACTGTTTTTT CASRDGTVGEKLFF
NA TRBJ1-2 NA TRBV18 TGTGCCAGCTCTCCTCAGGGAGGCGTAGACTATGGCTACACCTTC CASSPQGGVDYGYTF
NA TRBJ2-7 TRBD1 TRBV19 TGTGCCAGTAGTCCTCGGACAGGACCCTACGAGCAGTACTTC CASSPRTGPYEQYF
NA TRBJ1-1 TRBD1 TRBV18 TGTGCCAGCTCACTATATAACCCACAAATAGGGACAGGGACCTCGAACACTGAAGCTTTCTTT CASSLYNPQIGTGTSNTEAFF
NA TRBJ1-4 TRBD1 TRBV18 TGTGCCAGCTCATCCGGACAGGGTTCCGAAAAACTGTTTTTT CASSSGQGSEKLFF
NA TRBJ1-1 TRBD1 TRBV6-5 TGTGCCAGCAGTCGGGACAGGTACCAAGCTTTCTTT CASSRDRYQAFF
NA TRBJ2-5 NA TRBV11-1 TGTGCCAGCAGCTTGGGGGGGGCCCCAGAGACCCAGTACTTC CASSLGGAPETQYF
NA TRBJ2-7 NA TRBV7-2 TGTGCCAGCAGCCTACGTAGTGCAGGGGCAGCCTACGAGCAGTACTTC CASSLRSAGAAYEQYF
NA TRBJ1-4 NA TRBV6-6 TGTGCCAGCAGTCCACGACACAATGAAAAACTGTTTTTT CASSPRHNEKLFF
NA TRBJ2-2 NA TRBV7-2 TGTGCCAGCAGCTTAGTACAGGGTGGCACCGGGGAGCTGTTTTTT CASSLVQGGTGELFF
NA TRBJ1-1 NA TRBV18 TGTGCCAGCTCACCACGGACAAACACTGAAGCTTTCTTT CASSPRTNTEAFF
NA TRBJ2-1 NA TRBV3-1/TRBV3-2 TGTGCCAGCAGCTCAGGGTCCGATGAGCAGTTCTTC CASSSGSDEQFF
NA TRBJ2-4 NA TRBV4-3 TGCGCCAGCAGCCAAGACAGGGGATTTGGGAACATTCAGTACTTC CASSQDRGFGNIQYF
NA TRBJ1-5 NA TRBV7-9 TGTGCCAGCAGCTTACAGTCAGGGCATCAGCCCCAGCATTTT CASSLQSGHQPQHF
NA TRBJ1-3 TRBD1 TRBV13 TGTGCCAGCAGCTTGGACAGGGGAACTGGAAACACCATATATTTT CASSLDRGTGNTIYF
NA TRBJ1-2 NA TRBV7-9 TGTGCCAGCAGCTTAGCGGCAGCTAGTAACTATGGCTACACCTTC CASSLAAASNYGYTF
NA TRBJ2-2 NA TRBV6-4 TGTGCCAGCAGTGACCAGGGGCCCGACACCGGGGAGCTGTTTTTT CASSDQGPDTGELFF
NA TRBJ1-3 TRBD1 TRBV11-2 TGTGCCAGCAGCTGGACGACAGGGGAGTTGGGAAACACCATATATTTT CASSWTTGELGNTIYF
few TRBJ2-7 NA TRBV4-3 TGCGCCAGCAGCCAAGCCCGCTCCTACGAGCAGTACTTC CASSQARSYEQYF
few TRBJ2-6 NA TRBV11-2 TGTGCCAGCAGCTTAGTGAGCTCTGGGGCCAACGTCCTGACTTTC CASSLVSSGANVLTF
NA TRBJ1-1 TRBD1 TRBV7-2 TGTGCCAGCAGCCCACAGGGGTTTGGGAAAACTGAAGCTTTCTTT CASSPQGFGKTEAFF
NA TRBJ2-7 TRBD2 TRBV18 TGTGCCAGCTCACCACTGCAGGGCGGGGGCGAGCAGTACTTC CASSPLQGGGEQYF
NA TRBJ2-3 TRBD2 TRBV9 TGTGCCAGCAGCGTAGTGGCTAGCGGGGGGCCTAATACAGATACGCAGTATTTT CASSVVASGGPNTDTQYF
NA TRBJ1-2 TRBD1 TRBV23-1 TGCGCCACCCCCCCCCGGGACAGAAATGGCTACACCTTC CATPPRDRNGYTF
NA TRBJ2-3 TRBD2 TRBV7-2 TGTGCCAGCAGCCCATCCGGGACTAGCGGGGGGGGCACAGATACGCAGTATTTT CASSPSGTSGGGTDTQYF
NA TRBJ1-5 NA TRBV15 TGTGCCACCAGCAGAGACAGGCCCCTGGGGCCCCAGCATTTT CATSRDRPLGPQHF
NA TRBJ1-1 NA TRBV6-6 TGTGCCAGCAGGGGACAAGTTCCGAACACTGAAGCTTTCTTT CASRGQVPNTEAFF
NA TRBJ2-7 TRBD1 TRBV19 TGTGCCAGTAGTATAAACGGACAGGGGAAGCAGTACTTC CASSINGQGKQYF
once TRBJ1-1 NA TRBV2 TGTGCCAGCACAGGGCCAACTACCTCGAACACTGAAGCTTTCTTT CASTGPTTSNTEAFF
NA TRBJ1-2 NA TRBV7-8 TGTGCCAGCAGCTTTATGCAGGATTATGGCTACACCTTC CASSFMQDYGYTF